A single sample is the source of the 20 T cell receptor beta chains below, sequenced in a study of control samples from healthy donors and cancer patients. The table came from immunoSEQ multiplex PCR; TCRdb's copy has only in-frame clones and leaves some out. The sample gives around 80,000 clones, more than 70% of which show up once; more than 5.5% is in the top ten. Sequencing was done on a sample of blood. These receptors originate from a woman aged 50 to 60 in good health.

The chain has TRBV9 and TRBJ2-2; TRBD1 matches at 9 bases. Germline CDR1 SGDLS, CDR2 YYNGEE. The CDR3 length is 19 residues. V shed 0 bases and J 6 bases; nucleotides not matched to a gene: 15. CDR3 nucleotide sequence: TGTGCCAGCAGCGTAGCTGGGACAGGGTATGCAGGCGGTTCCGGGGAGCTGTTTTTT. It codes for CASSVAGTGYAGGSGELFF.

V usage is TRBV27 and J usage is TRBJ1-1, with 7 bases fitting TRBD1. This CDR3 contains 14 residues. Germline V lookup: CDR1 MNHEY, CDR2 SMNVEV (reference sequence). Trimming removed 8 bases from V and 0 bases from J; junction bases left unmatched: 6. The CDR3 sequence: CASWYRGLNTEAFF. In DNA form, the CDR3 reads TGTGCCAGCTGGTACAGGGGTTTGAACACTGAAGCTTTCTTT.

This chain's CDR3 is CASRFSLTGTGLSPNTGELFF. The CDR3 DNA reads as TGTGCAAGTCGCTTTAGCCTGACCGGGACAGGGTTAAGTCCGAACACCGGGGAGCTGTTTTTT. The J gene is TRBJ2-2, the V gene TRBV12-2; the D segment call TRBD1 is taken from the table without a DNA check. TRBV12-2 is a listed pseudogene. This CDR3 region has 21 residues.

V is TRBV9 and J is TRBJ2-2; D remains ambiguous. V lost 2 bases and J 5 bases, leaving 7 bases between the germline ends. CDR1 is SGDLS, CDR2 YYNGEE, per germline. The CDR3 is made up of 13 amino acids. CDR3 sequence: CASSVPGTGELFF. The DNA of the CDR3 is TGTGCCAGCAGCGTCCCGGGTACCGGGGAGCTGTTTTTT. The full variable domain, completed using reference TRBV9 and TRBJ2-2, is DSGVTQTPKHLITATGQRVTLRCSPRSGDLSVYWYQQSLDQGLQFLIQYYNGEERAKGNILERFSAQQFPDLHSELNLSSLELGDSALYFCASSVPGTGELFFGEGSRLTVL.

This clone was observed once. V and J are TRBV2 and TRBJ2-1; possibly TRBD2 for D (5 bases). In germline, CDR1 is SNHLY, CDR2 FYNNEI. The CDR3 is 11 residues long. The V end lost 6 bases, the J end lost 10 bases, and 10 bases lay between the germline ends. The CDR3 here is CASSRLQEQFF. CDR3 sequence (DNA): TGTGCCAGCAGCCGACTACAGGAGCAGTTCTTC.

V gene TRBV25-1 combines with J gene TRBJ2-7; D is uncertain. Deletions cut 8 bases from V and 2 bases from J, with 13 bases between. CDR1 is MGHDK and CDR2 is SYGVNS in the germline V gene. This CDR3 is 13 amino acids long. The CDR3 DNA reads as TGTGCCAGCGGTCAAGGATCCCCCTACGAGCAGTACTTC. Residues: CASGQGSPYEQYF.

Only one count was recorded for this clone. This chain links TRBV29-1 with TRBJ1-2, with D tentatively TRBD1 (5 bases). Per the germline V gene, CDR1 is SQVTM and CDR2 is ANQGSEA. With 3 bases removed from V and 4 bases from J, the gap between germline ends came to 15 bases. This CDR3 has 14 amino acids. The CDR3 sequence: CSVDPLGTSYGYTF. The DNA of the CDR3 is TGCAGCGTTGACCCCTTGGGGACGTCCTATGGCTACACCTTC.

CDR3 nucleotide sequence: TGTGCCAGCAGTTACGGGGGAGGGTCGGCCTATGGCTACACCTTC. This sequence encodes CASSYGGGSAYGYTF. This chain joins TRBV6-5 and TRBJ1-2; possibly TRBD1 for D (5 bases). The CDR3 covers 15 residues. V was clipped by 2 bases and J by 4 bases, with 14 bases between them. Germline loops: CDR1 MNHEY, CDR2 SVGAGI.

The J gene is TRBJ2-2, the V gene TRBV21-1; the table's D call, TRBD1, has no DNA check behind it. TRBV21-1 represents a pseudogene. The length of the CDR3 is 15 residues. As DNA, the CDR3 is TGTGCCAGCAGCAACCAACAGGGGAACACCGGGGAGCTGTTTTTT. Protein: CASSNQQGNTGELFF.

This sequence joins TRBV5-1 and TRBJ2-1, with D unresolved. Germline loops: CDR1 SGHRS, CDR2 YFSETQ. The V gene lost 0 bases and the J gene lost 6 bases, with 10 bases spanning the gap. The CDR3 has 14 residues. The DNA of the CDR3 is TGCGCCAGCAGCTTGGTAGGGATGTCCAATGAGCAGTTCTTC. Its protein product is CASSLVGMSNEQFF.

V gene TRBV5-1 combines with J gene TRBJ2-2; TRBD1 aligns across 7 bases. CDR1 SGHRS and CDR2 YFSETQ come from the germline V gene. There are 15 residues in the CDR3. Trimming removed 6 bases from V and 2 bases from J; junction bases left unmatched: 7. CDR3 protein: CASTGTADNTGELFF. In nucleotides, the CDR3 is TGCGCCAGCACCGGGACAGCAGATAACACCGGGGAGCTGTTTTTT. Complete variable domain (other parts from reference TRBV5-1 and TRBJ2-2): KAGVTQTPRYLIKTRGQQVTLSCSPISGHRSVSWYQQTPGQGLQFLFEYFSETQRNKGNFPGRFSGRQFSNSRSEMNVSTLELGDSALYLCASTGTADNTGELFFGEGSRLTVL.

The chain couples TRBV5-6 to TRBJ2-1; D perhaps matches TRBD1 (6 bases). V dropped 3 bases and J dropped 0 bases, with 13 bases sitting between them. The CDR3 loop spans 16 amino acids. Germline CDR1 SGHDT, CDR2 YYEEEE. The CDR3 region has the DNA TGTGCCAGCAGCTATTACAGGGAACGCTCCTACAATGAGCAGTTCTTC. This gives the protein CASSYYRERSYNEQFF. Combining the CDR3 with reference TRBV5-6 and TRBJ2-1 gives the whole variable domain DAGVTQSPTHLIKTRGQQVTLRCSPKSGHDTVSWYQQALGQGPQFIFQYYEEEERQRGNFPDRFSGHQFPNYSSELNVNALLLGDSALYLCASSYYRERSYNEQFFGPGTRLTVL.

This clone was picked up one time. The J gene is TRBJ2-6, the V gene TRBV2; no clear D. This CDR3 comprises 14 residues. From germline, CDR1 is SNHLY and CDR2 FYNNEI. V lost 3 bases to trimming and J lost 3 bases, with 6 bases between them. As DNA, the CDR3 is TGTGCCAGCAGTGACAGGAGTGGGGCCAACGTCCTGACTTTC. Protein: CASSDRSGANVLTF.

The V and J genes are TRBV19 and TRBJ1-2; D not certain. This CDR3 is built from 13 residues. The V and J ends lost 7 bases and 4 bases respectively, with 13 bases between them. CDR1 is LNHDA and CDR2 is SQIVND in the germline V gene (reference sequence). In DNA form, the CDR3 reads TGTGCCAGTACTGACTCAACGAGCTATGGCTACACCTTC. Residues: CASTDSTSYGYTF.

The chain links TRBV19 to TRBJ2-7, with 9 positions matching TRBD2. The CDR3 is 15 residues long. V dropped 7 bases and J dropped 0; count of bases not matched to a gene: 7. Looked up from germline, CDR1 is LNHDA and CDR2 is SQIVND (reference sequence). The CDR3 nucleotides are TGTGCCAGTACTTTGACTAGCGGTGACTCCTACGAGCAGTACTTC. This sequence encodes CASTLTSGDSYEQYF.

The CDR3 sequence is CASRSLVSGVSGELFF. The CDR3 DNA sequence: TGTGCCAGCAGAAGCTTGGTTAGCGGGGTATCCGGGGAGCTGTTTTTT. The genes are TRBV11-2 and TRBJ2-2; TRBD2 matches at 8 bases. V trimming: 6 bases; J trimming: 6 bases; junction bases outside the gene matches: 12. This CDR3 is 16 amino acids long. In germline, CDR1 is SGHAT, CDR2 FQNNGV.

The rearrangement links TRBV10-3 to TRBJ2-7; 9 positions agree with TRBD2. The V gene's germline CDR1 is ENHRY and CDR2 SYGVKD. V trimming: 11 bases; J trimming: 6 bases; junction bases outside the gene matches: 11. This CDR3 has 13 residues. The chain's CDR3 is CASRGIAGAEQYF. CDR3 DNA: TGTGCCTCCCGTGGAATAGCGGGGGCCGAGCAGTACTTC.

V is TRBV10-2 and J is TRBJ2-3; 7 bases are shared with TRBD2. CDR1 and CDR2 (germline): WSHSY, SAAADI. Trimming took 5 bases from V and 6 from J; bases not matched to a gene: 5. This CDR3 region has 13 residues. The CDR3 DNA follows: TGCGCCAGCAGTAGGACTAGATCCGATACGCAGTATTTT. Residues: CASSRTRSDTQYF.

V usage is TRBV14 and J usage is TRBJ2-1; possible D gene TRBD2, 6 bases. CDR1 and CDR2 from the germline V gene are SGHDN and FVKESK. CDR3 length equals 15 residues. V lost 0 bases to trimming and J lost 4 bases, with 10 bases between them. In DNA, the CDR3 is TGTGCCAGCAGCCAAGACCTTCGGGGGTACAATGAGCAGTTCTTC. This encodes CASSQDLRGYNEQFF.

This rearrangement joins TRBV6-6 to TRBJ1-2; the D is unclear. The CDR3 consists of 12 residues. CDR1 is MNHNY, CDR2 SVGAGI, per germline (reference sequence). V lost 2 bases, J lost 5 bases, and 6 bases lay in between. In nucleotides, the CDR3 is TGTGCCAGCAGTTACCGCTATTATGGCTACACCTTC. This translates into CASSYRYYGYTF.